Listed here are 2 T cell receptor beta chains from one sample, sequenced in a study of blood T cell repertoires in COVID-19. Clones were read by immunoSEQ multiplex PCR, and TCRdb kept only the in-frame ones, dropping some. Among about 180,000 clones listed, roughly three quarters were seen once. Source material: peripheral blood. These receptors all stem from a woman aged 80 or over with COVID-19, enrolled during active disease.

This sequence joins TRBV5-4 and TRBJ1-2, with 7 bases lining up with TRBD1. The V gene's germline CDR1 is SGHNT and CDR2 YYREEE (reference sequence). The CDR3 runs to 13 residues. The ends lost 10 bases at V and 3 bases at J; junction bases unmatched: 9. CDR3 region: CAGSTGAYYGYTF. CDR3 DNA: TGTGCCGGGTCCACAGGGGCGTACTATGGCTACACCTTC.

The chain has TRBV6-1 and TRBJ1-6; 9 nucleotides match TRBD1. V was pared by 3 bases and J by 10 bases, with 7 bases of the junction left unmatched. Germline values: CDR1 MNHNS, CDR2 SASEGT. The CDR3 runs 15 residues. CDR3 in DNA: TGTGCCAGCAGTGATTTGACAGGGGGAAGATCACCCCTCCACTTT. Amino acids: CASSDLTGGRSPLHF.